This T cell receptor beta chain was sequenced for a study of T cell responses to AZD1222 COVID-19 vaccine. Study outcomes and limitations: Repertoires in all cases were sampled only once the peak T cell response had passed.

Concerning this clone: Its target is not known.

Produced via immunoSEQ multiplex PCR; TCRdb's table is partial and in-frame only. The table records more than 70,000 clones, about 90% of them present only once. This TCR was recovered from an adult in good health. Specimen: peripheral blood, collected on day 0 of AZD1222 vaccination.

CDR3 DNA sequence: TGTGCCAGCAGTCGTGAAAGGTCAAACGAGCAGTACTTC. This sequence encodes CASSRERSNEQYF. The gene calls are TRBV3-1 (or the pseudogene TRBV3-2) and TRBJ2-7; no definite D call. The V end was cut by 6 bases, the J end by 5 bases, with 14 bases between. The germline gives CDR1 LGHDT, CDR2 YNNKEL (reference sequence). This CDR3 contains 13 residues.